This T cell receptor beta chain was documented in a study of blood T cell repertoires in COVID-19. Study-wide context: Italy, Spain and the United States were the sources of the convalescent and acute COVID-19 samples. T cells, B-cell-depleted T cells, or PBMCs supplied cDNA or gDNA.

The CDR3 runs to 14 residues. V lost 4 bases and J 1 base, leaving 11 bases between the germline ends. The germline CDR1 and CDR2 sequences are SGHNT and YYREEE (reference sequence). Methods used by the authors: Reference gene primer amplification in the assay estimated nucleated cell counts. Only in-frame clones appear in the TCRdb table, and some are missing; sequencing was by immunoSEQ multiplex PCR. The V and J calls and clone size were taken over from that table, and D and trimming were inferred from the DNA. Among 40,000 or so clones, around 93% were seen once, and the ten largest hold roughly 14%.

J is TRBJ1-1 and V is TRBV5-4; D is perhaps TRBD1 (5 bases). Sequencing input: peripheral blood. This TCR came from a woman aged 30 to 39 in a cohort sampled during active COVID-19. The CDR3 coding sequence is TGTGCCAGCAGCCGGGGGTGGGGGAACACTGAAGCTTTCTTT. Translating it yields CASSRGWGNTEAFF.